The subject of this entry is one T cell receptor (beta chain). Its binding antigen is unknown. Base qualities are not provided; no much larger clone lies one nucleotide away. The library was produced with the immunoSEQ multiplex PCR assay. Following the manufacturer's protocol, the hsTCRB Kit was used to amplify rearranged TCR beta chain sequences. Sequencing of TCRB libraries was carried out on an Illumina MiSeq. For the original study's pipeline: The kit vendor's proprietary platform handled demultiplexing, trimming and gene mapping. Here the immuneACCESS table is served through TCRdb, limited to in-frame sequences with V and J called. Missing clones are a known gap in these copies; in checked studies unresolved V genes cover under half, and the rest lacks a known reason. V and J calls and clone size are copied from that table; D and trimming were computed from the DNA. In all, the sample holds around 41,000 clones, and 85% to 90% of those were seen once. The leading ten clones occupy 1.5% of the sample.

The source of the sample is a study of a mutant IDH1 vaccine in newly diagnosed glioma (dated by TCRdb to about 2021). The study in broad terms: Vaccination began 4-6 weeks after radiotherapy alone, or alongside temozolomide cycles in the chemotherapy-containing groups. Of the 25 to 35 patients who were treated, about 60% were male and roughly 40% were female, and the mean age was about 37 years. Prior to enrollment, standard therapy consisting of radiotherapy alone, temozolomide alone, or radiochemotherapy with temozolomide had been administered to patients, with the combination being received by most patients. The week-35 safety follow-up took place at visit V12, and the week-47 end of study took place at visit V13. Peripheral blood was collected at six visits: V03 (baseline), V05, V07, V10, V12 and V13. For exploratory analyses, longitudinal TCRB deep sequencing was carried out in about 25 treated patients wherever samples were available. The investigation overall reported the following: PBMC samples for TCRB deep sequencing were selected based on availability. The authors noted that analyses of patient blood samples could not be reproduced because of sample limitations. Pseudoprogression appeared unrelated to alterations in the top peripheral T cell clonotypes detected by TCRB sequencing. Vaccine-induced immune responses across multiple MHC alleles were detected in 85% to 95% of patients.

The germline V gene sets CDR1 to SNHLY and CDR2 to FYNNEI. The germline V end is reduced by 7 bases and the J end by 0 bases; junction bases left unmatched: 3. Including the terminal cysteine and phenylalanine, the CDR3 comprises 16 residues. Just the 48-base CDR3 DNA is kept, in frame starting at base 1. The time point label, as the study defines it: week 35, safety follow-up. Each vaccine dose was 300 ug of a 20-mer mutant IDH1 peptide in Montanide, given subcutaneously with topical imiquimod. Across visits V03 through V10, patients got a total of eight vaccinations, given in weeks 1, 3, 5, 7, 11, 15, 19 and 23. All donors had newly diagnosed IDH1-mutant astrocytomas of WHO grade 3 or 4 that showed loss of nuclear ATRX. The samples were drawn from NOA16, a multicentre, single-arm, open-label phase I trial in Germany that tested a mutant IDH1 peptide vaccine in humans for the first time. Genomic DNA for TCRB sequencing was extracted from EDTA blood using the DNeasy Blood and Tissue Kit.

The clonotype originates from a man aged 35 to 55 with glioma. Sequenced here: PBMCs, sampled from a glioma patient whose treatment included an IDH1 peptide vaccine. The rearrangement joined TRBV2 to TRBJ2-2; the central 12 bases match TRBD2. The CDR3 protein: CASTGLAGANTGELFF. The nucleotides read TGTGCCAGCACGGGACTAGCGGGTGCGAACACCGGGGAGCTGTTTTTT.